This TCR beta chain was identified in a study of blood T cell repertoires in COVID-19. Turning to the study itself: Samples of COVID-19 (acute and convalescent) were obtained from the United States, Italy and Spain. T cells, B-cell-depleted T cells, or PBMCs supplied cDNA or gDNA.

The germline V gene encodes CDR1 MDHEN and CDR2 SYDVKM. V lost 7 bases, J lost 7 bases, and 23 bases lay in between. This CDR3 has 16 residues. In the study's own analysis: Reference gene primer amplification in the assay estimated nucleated cell counts. TCRdb keeps only in-frame clones here, not all; method: immunoSEQ multiplex PCR. V, J and clone size are taken as reported in that table, and D and trimming were inferred from the DNA itself. The table includes about 180,000 clones, approximately 79% detected once. The sequenced sample was peripheral blood. The chain is built from TRBV28 and TRBJ2-1; TRBD2 might be the D (5 bases). This sequence was found in a woman in her sixties or seventies with acute or convalescent COVID-19. CDR3 in DNA: TGTGCCAGCACCGGGGTGGGTGGCAATTCCAAAAATGAGCAGTTCTTC. Protein: CASTGVGGNSKNEQFF.